Below, one T cell receptor (beta chain) is given with its context. The data were taken from a study of blood T cell repertoires in COVID-19. Turning to the study itself: Acute and convalescent COVID-19 samples came from the United States, Italy and Spain. PBMCs, B-cell-depleted T cells, or T cells were the source of the cDNA or gDNA that made up the material.

Enrollment of patients from Seattle took place during active infection, with longitudinal follow-up. This CDR3 is built from 12 residues. Germline values: CDR1 MDHEN, CDR2 SYDVKM. V gave up 8 bases and J gave up 6 bases; unmatched junction bases: 2. Sequencing used immunoSEQ multiplex PCR; TCRdb keeps in-frame clones, though not all of them. This table has hundreds of thousands of clones, 81% appearing once. The origin of this receptor is a woman of 80 years or more with COVID-19, enrolled during active disease. The chain joins TRBV28 to TRBJ1-5; TRBD1 agrees at 9 bases. The specimen sequenced was peripheral blood. CDR3 region: CASGTGPQPQHF. The CDR3 region has the DNA TGTGCCAGCGGGACAGGGCCTCAGCCCCAGCATTTT.